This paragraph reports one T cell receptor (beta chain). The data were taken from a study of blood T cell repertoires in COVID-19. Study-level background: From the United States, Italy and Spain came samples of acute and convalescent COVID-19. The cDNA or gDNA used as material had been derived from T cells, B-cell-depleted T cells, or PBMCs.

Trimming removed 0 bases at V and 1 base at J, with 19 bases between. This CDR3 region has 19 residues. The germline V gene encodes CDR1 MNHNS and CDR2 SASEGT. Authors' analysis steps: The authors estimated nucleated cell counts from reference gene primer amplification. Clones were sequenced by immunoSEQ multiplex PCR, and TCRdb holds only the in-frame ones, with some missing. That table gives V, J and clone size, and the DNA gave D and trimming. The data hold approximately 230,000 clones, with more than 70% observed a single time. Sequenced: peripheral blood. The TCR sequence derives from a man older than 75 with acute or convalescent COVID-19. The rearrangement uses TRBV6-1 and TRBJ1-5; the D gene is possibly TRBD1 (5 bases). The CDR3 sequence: CASSEARSGGIRSNQPQHF. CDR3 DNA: TGTGCCAGCAGTGAAGCGCGGAGCGGGGGTATCAGGAGCAATCAGCCCCAGCATTTT.